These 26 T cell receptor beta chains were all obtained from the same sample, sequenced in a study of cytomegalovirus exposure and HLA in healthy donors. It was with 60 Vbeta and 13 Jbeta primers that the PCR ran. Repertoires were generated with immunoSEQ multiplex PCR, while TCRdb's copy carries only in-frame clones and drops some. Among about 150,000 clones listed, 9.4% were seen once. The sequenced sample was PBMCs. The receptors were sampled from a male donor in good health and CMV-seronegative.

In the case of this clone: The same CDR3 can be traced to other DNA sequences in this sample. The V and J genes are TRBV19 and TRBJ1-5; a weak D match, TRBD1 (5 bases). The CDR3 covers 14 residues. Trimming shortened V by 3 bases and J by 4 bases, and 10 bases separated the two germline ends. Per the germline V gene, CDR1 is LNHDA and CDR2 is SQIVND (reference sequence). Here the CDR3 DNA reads TGTGCCAGTAGTATTGGGGCGGGAAATCAGCCCCAGCATTTT. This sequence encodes CASSIGAGNQPQHF.

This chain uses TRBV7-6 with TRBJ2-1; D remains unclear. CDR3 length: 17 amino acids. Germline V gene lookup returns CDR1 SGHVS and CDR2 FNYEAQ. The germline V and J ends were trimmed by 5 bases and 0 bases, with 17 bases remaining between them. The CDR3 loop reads CASSEGERSSSYNEQFF. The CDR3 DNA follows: TGTGCCAGCAGCGAAGGAGAGCGCTCCAGCTCCTACAATGAGCAGTTCTTC.

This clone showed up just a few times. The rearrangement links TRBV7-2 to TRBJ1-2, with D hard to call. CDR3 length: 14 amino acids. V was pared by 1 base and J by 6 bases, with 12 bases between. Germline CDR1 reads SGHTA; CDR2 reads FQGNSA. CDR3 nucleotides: TGTGCCAGCAGCTTAGGACTCTTAATAAATGGCTACACCTTC. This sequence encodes CASSLGLLINGYTF.

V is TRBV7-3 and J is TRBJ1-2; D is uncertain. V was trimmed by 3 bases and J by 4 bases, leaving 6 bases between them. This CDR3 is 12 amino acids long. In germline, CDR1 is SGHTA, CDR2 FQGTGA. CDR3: CASSFAGYGYTF. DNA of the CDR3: TGTGCCAGCAGCTTCGCGGGCTATGGCTACACCTTC.

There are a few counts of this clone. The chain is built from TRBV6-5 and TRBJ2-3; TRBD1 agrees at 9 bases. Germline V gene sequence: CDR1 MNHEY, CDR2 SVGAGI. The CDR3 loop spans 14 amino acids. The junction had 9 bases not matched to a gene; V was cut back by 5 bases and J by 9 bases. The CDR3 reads CASSPGTGTPTQYF. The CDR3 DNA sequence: TGTGCCAGCAGTCCCGGGACAGGGACACCGACGCAGTATTTT.

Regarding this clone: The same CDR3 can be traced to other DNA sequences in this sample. CDR3 nucleotide sequence: TGTGCCACCAGCAGAGATCCTAGCGGCACAGATACGCAGTATTTT. It is translated as CATSRDPSGTDTQYF. This chain uses TRBV15 with TRBJ2-3; TRBD2 might be the D (6 bases). Germline V gene sequence: CDR1 LNHNV, CDR2 YYDKDF (reference sequence). There are 15 residues in the CDR3. The V gene lost 0 bases and the J gene lost 1 base, with 8 bases spanning the gap.

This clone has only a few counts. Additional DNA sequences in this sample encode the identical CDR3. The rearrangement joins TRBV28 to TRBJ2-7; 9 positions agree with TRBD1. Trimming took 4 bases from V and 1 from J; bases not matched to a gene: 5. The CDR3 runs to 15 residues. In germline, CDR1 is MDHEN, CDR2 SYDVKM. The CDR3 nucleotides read TGTGCCAGCAGTTCTTCCGGGACAGGGTCCTACGAGCAGTACTTC. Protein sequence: CASSSSGTGSYEQYF.

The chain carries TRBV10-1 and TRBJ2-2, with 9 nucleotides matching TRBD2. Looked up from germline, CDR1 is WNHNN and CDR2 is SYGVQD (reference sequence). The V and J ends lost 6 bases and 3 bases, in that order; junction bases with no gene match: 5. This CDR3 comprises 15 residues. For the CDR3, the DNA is TGCGCCAGCAGGAAGACTAGCGGTTACACCGGGGAGCTGTTTTTT. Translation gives CASRKTSGYTGELFF.

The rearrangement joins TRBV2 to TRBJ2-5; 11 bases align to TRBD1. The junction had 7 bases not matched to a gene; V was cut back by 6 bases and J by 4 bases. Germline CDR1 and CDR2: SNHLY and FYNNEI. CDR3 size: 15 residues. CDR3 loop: CASSVPGQGGETQYF. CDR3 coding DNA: TGTGCCAGCAGCGTACCGGGACAGGGGGGAGAGACCCAGTACTTC.

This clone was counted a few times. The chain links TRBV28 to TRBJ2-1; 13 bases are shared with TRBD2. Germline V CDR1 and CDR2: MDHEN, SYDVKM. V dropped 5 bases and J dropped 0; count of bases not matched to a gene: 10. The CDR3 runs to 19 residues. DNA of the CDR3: TGTGCCAGCAGTGCCGCGGGACTAGCGGGAAAGAGCTCCTACAATGAGCAGTTCTTC. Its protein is CASSAAGLAGKSSYNEQFF.

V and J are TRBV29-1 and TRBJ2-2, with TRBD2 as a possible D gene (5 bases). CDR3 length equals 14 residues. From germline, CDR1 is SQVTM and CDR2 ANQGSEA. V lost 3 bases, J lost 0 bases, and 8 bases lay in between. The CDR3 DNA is TGCAGCGTTGATCGGGGATCGAACACCGGGGAGCTGTTTTTT. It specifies CSVDRGSNTGELFF.

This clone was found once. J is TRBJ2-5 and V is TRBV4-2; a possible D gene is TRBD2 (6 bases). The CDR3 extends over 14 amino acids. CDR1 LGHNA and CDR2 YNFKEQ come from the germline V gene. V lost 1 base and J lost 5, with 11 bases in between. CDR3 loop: CASSQGSGGETQYF. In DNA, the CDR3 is TGTGCCAGCAGCCAAGGGTCCGGGGGTGAGACCCAGTACTTC.

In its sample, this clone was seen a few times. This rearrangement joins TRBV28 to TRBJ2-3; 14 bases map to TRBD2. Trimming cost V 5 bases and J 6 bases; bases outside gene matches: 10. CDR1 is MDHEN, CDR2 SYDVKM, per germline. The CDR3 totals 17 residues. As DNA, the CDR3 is TGTGCCAGCAGTCCCCCAGGACTAGCGGGGGGTTATGATACGCAGTATTTT. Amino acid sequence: CASSPPGLAGGYDTQYF.

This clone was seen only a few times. The CDR3 loop reads CASSLSRGHQPQHF. CDR3 DNA: TGTGCCAGCAGTTTATCCAGAGGGCATCAGCCCCAGCATTTT. V gene TRBV27 combines with J gene TRBJ1-5; D unclear. Germline lookup yields CDR1 MNHEY and CDR2 SMNVEV (reference sequence). The CDR3 totals 14 residues. V was trimmed by 0 bases and J by 5 bases, leaving 8 bases between them.

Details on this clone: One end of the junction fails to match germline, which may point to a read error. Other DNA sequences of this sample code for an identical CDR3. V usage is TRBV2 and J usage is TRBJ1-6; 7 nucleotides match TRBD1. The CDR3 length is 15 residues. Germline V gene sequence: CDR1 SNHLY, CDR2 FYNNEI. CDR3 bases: TGTGCCAGCAGACCTCGACAGGGCTATAATTCGCCCCTCCACTTT. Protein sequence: CASRPRQGYNSPLHF.

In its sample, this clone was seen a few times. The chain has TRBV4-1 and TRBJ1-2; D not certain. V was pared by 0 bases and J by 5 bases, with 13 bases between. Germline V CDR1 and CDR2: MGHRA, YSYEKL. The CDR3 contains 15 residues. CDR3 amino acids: CASSQDKNSPYGYTF. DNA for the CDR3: TGCGCCAGCAGCCAAGATAAGAACAGTCCATATGGCTACACCTTC.

CDR3 DNA sequence: TGTGCCAGCAGTTTAGGTGTGGGGGGGATTGAAGAAAAACTGTTTTTT. The encoded protein is CASSLGVGGIEEKLFF. The chain links TRBV28 to TRBJ1-4, with D perhaps matching TRBD1 (5 bases). Germline lookup yields CDR1 MDHEN and CDR2 SYDVKM. The CDR3 is made up of 16 amino acids. V gave up 2 bases and J gave up 8 bases, with 18 bases separating them.

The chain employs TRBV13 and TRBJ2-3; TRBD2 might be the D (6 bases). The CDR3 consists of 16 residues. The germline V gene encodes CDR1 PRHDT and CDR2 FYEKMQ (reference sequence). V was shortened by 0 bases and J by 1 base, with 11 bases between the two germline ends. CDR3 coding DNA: TGTGCCAGCAGCTTAGGCCTGTCTAGCGGCACAGATACGCAGTATTTT. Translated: CASSLGLSSGTDTQYF.

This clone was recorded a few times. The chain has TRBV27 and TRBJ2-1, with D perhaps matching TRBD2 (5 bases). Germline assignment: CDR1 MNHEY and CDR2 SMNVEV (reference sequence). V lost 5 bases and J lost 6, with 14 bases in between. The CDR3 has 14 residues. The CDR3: CASSGSRGSNEQFF. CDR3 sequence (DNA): TGTGCCAGCAGTGGTTCCCGTGGGAGCAATGAGCAGTTCTTC.

CDR3 sequence reads: CASSLVEVVANTGELFF. The CDR3 nucleotides are TGTGCCAGCAGCTTGGTGGAGGTGGTGGCGAACACCGGGGAGCTGTTTTTT. The chain couples TRBV5-6 to TRBJ2-2; weak D call: TRBD2 (5 bases). The V and J ends lost 0 bases and 0 bases respectively, with 12 bases between them. This CDR3 is 17 amino acids long. Germline CDR1 reads SGHDT; CDR2 reads YYEEEE.

In DNA, the CDR3 is TGTGCCAGCAGTTGGACAGGGGCTGTGATCACCTACGAGCAGTACTTC. This translates into CASSWTGAVITYEQYF. V gene TRBV27 combines with J gene TRBJ2-7; 9 nucleotides line up with TRBD1. Germline trimming cut 4 bases from V and 2 bases from J; bases unmatched to any gene: 9. Germline lookup yields CDR1 MNHEY and CDR2 SMNVEV (reference sequence). This CDR3 has 16 amino acids.

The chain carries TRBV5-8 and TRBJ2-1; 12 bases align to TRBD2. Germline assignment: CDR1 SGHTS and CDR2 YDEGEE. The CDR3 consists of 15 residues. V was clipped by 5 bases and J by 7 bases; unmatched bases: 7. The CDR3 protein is CASRTLAGGDNEQFF. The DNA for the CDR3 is TGTGCCAGCAGGACACTAGCGGGAGGAGATAATGAGCAGTTCTTC.

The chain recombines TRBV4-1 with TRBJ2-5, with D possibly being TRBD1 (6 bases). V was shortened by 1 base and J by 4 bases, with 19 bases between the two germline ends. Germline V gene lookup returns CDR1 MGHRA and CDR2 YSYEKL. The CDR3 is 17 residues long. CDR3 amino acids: CASSQVMGRRGGETQYF. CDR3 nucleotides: TGCGCCAGCAGCCAAGTCATGGGCCGGAGAGGGGGAGAGACCCAGTACTTC.

The CDR3 region has the DNA TGCGCCAGCAGCTATACTGCCTACGAGCAGTACTTC. It translates to CASSYTAYEQYF. V usage is TRBV5-1 and J usage is TRBJ2-7; no clear D. V dropped 3 bases and J dropped 2 bases, with 6 bases sitting between them. The CDR3 runs to 12 residues. Per the germline V gene, CDR1 is SGHRS and CDR2 is YFSETQ. Using reference TRBV5-1 and TRBJ2-7 for the parts outside the CDR3, the full variable domain is KAGVTQTPRYLIKTRGQQVTLSCSPISGHRSVSWYQQTPGQGLQFLFEYFSETQRNKGNFPGRFSGRQFSNSRSEMNVSTLELGDSALYLCASSYTAYEQYFGPGTRLTVT.

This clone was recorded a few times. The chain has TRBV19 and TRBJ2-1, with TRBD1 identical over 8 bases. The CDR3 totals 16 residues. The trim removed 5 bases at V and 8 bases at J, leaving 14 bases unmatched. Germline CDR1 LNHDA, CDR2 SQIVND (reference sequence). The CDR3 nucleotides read TGTGCCAGTAGTTACCAGGGGGCCTCTTCGGTGGATGAGCAGTTCTTC. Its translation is CASSYQGASSVDEQFF.

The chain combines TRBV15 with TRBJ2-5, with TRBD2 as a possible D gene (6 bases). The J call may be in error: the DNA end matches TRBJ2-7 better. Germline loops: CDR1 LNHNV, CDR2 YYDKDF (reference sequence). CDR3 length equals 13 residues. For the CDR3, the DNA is TGTGCCACCAGCAGGGGGGGTTACTACGAGCAGTACTTC. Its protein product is CATSRGGYYEQYF.